This TCR beta chain was recovered during a study of cytomegalovirus exposure and HLA in healthy donors. Turning to the study itself: Sequencing of about 179 million T cells in an earlier analysis found approximately 120 million unique TCR beta sequences. Study-level findings and limits: Analysis performed later found more than 15,000 TCR beta sequences associated with HLA alleles at 0.05 false discovery rate. One later analysis reportedly identified an Asian-associated ancestry cluster that showed fewer N-insertions than the approximately 700-donor mean.

The primer mix had 60 Vbeta and 13 Jbeta primers. Profiled with immunoSEQ multiplex PCR; TCRdb holds only in-frame clones, not every one. The repertoire holds fewer than 200,000 clones, with 82% as singletons. In the case of this clone: No antigen is known for it.

All the people who gave samples were healthy bone marrow donors. Looked up from germline, CDR1 is KGHSH and CDR2 is LQKENI. The CDR3 has 14 residues. This receptor was identified in a male donor in good health and CMV-seronegative. J is TRBJ2-5 and V is TRBV18, with D perhaps TRBD1 (6 bases). With the DNA end fitting TRBJ2-7 better, the J assignment may be wrong. The sequenced material came from PBMCs. The CDR3 protein is CASSPSSTGSEQYF. The CDR3 nucleotides are TGTGCCAGCTCACCATCCTCGACAGGATCCGAGCAGTACTTC.